These T cell receptor beta chains were read from a single sample in a study of molecular identifiers for immune sequencing clone quantification. TCRdb reprocessed the PCR reads with MiXCR, giving one entry per CDR3 protein. The sample lists under 350,000 distinct CDR3 sequences; under 25% were seen once. Material for sequencing was naive CD8+ T cells from blood, with Jurkat cell RNA spiked in. Receptor source: a human donor in good health. Some libraries in this study had Jurkat cell RNA spiked in. Each CDR3 is given with its conserved first and last residue. The order of the fields is V gene, D gene, clone size, J gene, CDR3 protein, CDR3 DNA. The D gene is left open where the match is weak. Size is stated for part of the rows, as once, few or many counts, or as a class when the clone is expanded.

>TRBV20-1|TRBD1|many|TRBJ2-7
CSARPMDRGNEQYF
TGCAGTGCTAGACCAATGGACAGGGGGAACGAGCAGTACTTC
>TRBV6-6|.|.|TRBJ2-2
CASIHTGELFF
TGTGCCAGCATTCATACCGGGGAGCTGTTTTTT
>TRBV7-6|.|.|TRBJ2-3
CAGSPGLGTDTQYF
TGTGCCGGCAGCCCCGGACTGGGCACAGATACGCAGTATTTT
>TRBV2|.|few|TRBJ1-4
CASIAGLGEKLFF
TGTGCCAGCATCGCCGGCTTAGGCGAAAAACTGTTTTTT
>TRBV7-9|.|.|TRBJ2-2
CASQGGTGELFF
TGTGCCAGCCAGGGTGGTACCGGGGAGCTGTTTTTT
>TRBV7-8|.|.|TRBJ1-5
CASSLVISSNQPQHF
TGTGCCAGCAGCTTAGTAATATCGAGCAATCAGCCCCAGCATTTT
>TRBV28|.|many|TRBJ2-3
CASSSTWDKSGADTQYF
TGTGCCAGCAGTTCTACCTGGGACAAGTCGGGCGCAGATACGCAGTATTTT
>TRBV13|.|.|TRBJ1-1
CASSFPPRINTEAFF
TGTGCCAGCAGCTTCCCCCCCAGGATAAACACTGAAGCTTTCTTT
>TRBV27|TRBD2|few|TRBJ2-3
CASSPWGVAGDGTDTQYF
TGTGCCAGCAGTCCCTGGGGGGTAGCGGGGGATGGCACAGATACGCAGTATTTT
>TRBV29-1|.|many|TRBJ1-1
CSAMDGGATEAFF
TGCAGCGCAATGGACGGCGGGGCCACTGAAGCTTTCTTT
>TRBV4-2|.|few|TRBJ1-3
CASSQDWGSFGNTIYF
TGTGCCAGCAGCCAAGATTGGGGCAGCTTTGGAAACACCATATATTTT
>TRBV7-9|TRBD1|.|TRBJ1-3
CASISRQGAGNTIYF
TGTGCCAGCATCTCAAGACAGGGAGCTGGAAACACCATATATTTT
>TRBV7-9|.|many|TRBJ1-1
CASSLGGKAEAFF
TGTGCCAGCAGCTTAGGAGGAAAGGCTGAAGCTTTCTTT
>TRBV6-2/TRBV6-3|.|few|TRBJ2-5
CAGSYLQRLDRSETQYF
TGTGCCGGCAGTTACTTGCAACGACTAGACCGGTCGGAGACCCAGTACTTC
>TRBV19|.|few|TRBJ1-2
CAVDGYTRGRSNYGYTF
TGTGCCGTAGACGGTTATACGCGGGGACGATCTAACTATGGCTACACCTTC
>TRBV6-6|.|few|TRBJ2-1
CASSYTRDRVYNEQFF
TGTGCCAGCAGTTACACCCGGGACCGGGTGTACAATGAGCAGTTCTTC
>TRBV4-3|.|few|TRBJ1-2
CASSPDIPYGYTF
TGCGCCAGCAGTCCTGACATTCCCTATGGCTACACCTTC
>TRBV7-9|TRBD1|many|TRBJ2-7
CASSSTDRGPDEQYF
TGTGCCAGCAGCTCCACGGACAGGGGGCCTGACGAGCAGTACTTC
>TRBV7-9|.|few|TRBJ2-1
CASSSDPDDEQFF
TGTGCCAGCAGCTCGGACCCCGACGACGAGCAGTTCTTC
>TRBV30|TRBD1|many|TRBJ2-7
CAWSVTLGQGMLYF
TGTGCCTGGAGTGTAACCCTGGGACAGGGGATGTTATACTTC
>TRBV4-1|.|.|TRBJ1-2
CASSQVDGLIYGYTF
TGCGCCAGCAGCCAAGTAGACGGGTTGATCTATGGCTACACCTTC
>TRBV20-1|TRBD2|few|TRBJ2-7
CSASVREAYEQYF
TGCAGTGCTAGTGTCCGGGAGGCGTACGAGCAGTACTTC
>TRBV11-2|.|few|TRBJ2-1
CASSLLAGFDNEQFF
TGTGCCAGCAGCTTATTGGCGGGGTTCGACAATGAGCAGTTCTTC
>TRBV25-1|.|many|TRBJ2-7
CASSEFGHYEQYF
TGTGCCAGCAGTGAATTTGGGCACTACGAGCAGTACTTC
>TRBV28|.|many|TRBJ1-5
CASSWSGASNQPQHF
TGTGCCAGCAGTTGGAGCGGGGCCAGCAATCAGCCCCAGCATTTT
>TRBV4-3|TRBD1|many|TRBJ2-7
CASSQGMLGTGSYEQYF
TGCGCCAGCAGCCAAGGAATGCTCGGGACAGGGTCATACGAGCAGTACTTC
>TRBV29-1|.|many|TRBJ2-2
CSVARGSLTTGTGELFF
TGCAGCGTTGCCCGCGGGTCCCTCACAACGGGGACCGGGGAGCTGTTTTTT
>TRBV19|.|.|TRBJ2-7
CASSQFIPGRINSYEQYF
TGTGCCAGTAGCCAATTTATTCCGGGTCGAATAAACTCCTACGAGCAGTACTTC
>TRBV3-1|.|many|TRBJ2-7
CASSYPGVYEQYF
TGTGCCAGCAGCTACCCGGGCGTCTACGAGCAGTACTTC
>TRBV25-1|.|many|TRBJ1-1
CASSEFGTATEAFF
TGTGCCAGCAGTGAATTCGGCACGGCCACTGAAGCTTTCTTT
>TRBV2|TRBD2|.|TRBJ2-5
CASSDWASGSFGTQYF
TGTGCCAGCAGTGATTGGGCTAGCGGGTCCTTCGGGACCCAGTACTTC
>TRBV6-4|.|many|TRBJ2-2
CASKGENTGELFF
TGTGCCAGCAAGGGGGAGAACACCGGGGAGCTGTTTTTT
>TRBV4-1|.|many|TRBJ1-1
CASSEMNTEAFF
TGCGCCAGCAGCGAGATGAACACTGAAGCTTTCTTT
>TRBV24-1|.|.|TRBJ2-3
CAPSEKGGAATQYF
TGTGCCCCCAGTGAAAAGGGGGGCGCAGCTACGCAGTATTTT
>TRBV6-4|.|.|TRBJ1-5
CASTNPAGGWNQPQHF
TGTGCCAGCACCAATCCCGCTGGAGGGTGGAATCAGCCCCAGCATTTT
>TRBV9|.|.|TRBJ2-2
CASSPGRWDTGELFF
TGTGCCAGCAGCCCCGGCCGCTGGGACACCGGGGAGCTGTTTTTT
>TRBV27|.|.|TRBJ1-1
CASSLSAGAREAFF
TGTGCCAGCAGTTTATCGGCAGGGGCCCGTGAAGCTTTCTTT
>TRBV19|.|.|TRBJ1-4
CASSMRAEWEKLFF
TGTGCCAGTAGTATGCGAGCGGAATGGGAAAAACTGTTTTTT
>TRBV4-3|TRBD2|few|TRBJ2-7
CASSQDRPSGYEQYF
TGCGCCAGCAGCCAAGATCGGCCTAGCGGATACGAGCAGTACTTC
>TRBV28|TRBD1|few|TRBJ2-5
CASSPRQGPETQYF
TGTGCCAGCAGTCCCAGACAGGGCCCGGAGACCCAGTACTTC
>TRBV5-1|.|few|TRBJ2-3
CASSFVTGTADTQYF
TGCGCCAGCAGCTTCGTGACAGGTACAGCAGATACGCAGTATTTT
>TRBV4-3|TRBD2|.|TRBJ2-7
CASSETSGLYEQYF
TGCGCCAGCAGCGAGACTAGCGGACTCTACGAGCAGTACTTC
>TRBV29-1|TRBD2|many|TRBJ2-3
CSVDSILLAGGRTDTQYF
TGCAGCGTTGACTCCATTCTACTAGCGGGAGGGCGCACAGATACGCAGTATTTT
>TRBV3-1|TRBD1|.|TRBJ1-2
CASSQDRTGGTYGYTF
TGTGCCAGCAGCCAAGATCGGACAGGGGGTACCTATGGCTACACCTTC
>TRBV4-1|.|many|TRBJ1-1
CASSVQGGLNTEAFF
TGCGCCAGCAGCGTACAGGGAGGATTGAACACTGAAGCTTTCTTT
>TRBV5-4|.|many|TRBJ2-7
CASSFGQNGEQYF
TGTGCCAGCAGCTTCGGACAGAACGGGGAGCAGTACTTC
>TRBV4-1|.|.|TRBJ1-5
CASSQGGDYSNQPQHF
TGCGCCAGCAGCCAGGGAGGCGATTATAGCAATCAGCCCCAGCATTTT
>TRBV4-1|.|many|TRBJ2-4
CASSQVPGYIQYF
TGCGCCAGCAGCCAAGTACCCGGCTACATTCAGTACTTC
>TRBV27|TRBD1|few|TRBJ1-2
CASSLAGTGVYGYTF
TGTGCCAGCAGTTTAGCCGGGACAGGGGTCTATGGCTACACCTTC
>TRBV20-1|TRBD2|many|TRBJ2-7
CSARGTSGGSEQYF
TGCAGTGCTAGAGGGACTAGCGGGGGGTCCGAGCAGTACTTC
>TRBV7-6|.|.|TRBJ2-3
CASSSDTGLSTDTQYF
TGTGCCAGCAGCAGTGACACGGGGCTTAGCACAGATACGCAGTATTTT
>TRBV6-2/TRBV6-3|.|.|TRBJ2-3
CASSYGDSTDTQYF
TGTGCCAGCAGTTACGGGGATAGCACAGATACGCAGTATTTT
>TRBV4-3|.|.|TRBJ2-3
CASSQRRSGADTQYF
TGCGCCAGCAGCCAAAGGAGGAGTGGCGCAGATACGCAGTATTTT
>TRBV5-6|.|.|TRBJ1-2
CASSSQSPPYTF
TGTGCCAGCAGCTCTCAGTCCCCTCCCTACACCTTC
>TRBV20-1|.|.|TRBJ2-7
CSARDPAASSYEQYF
TGCAGTGCTAGAGACCCAGCGGCTAGCTCCTACGAGCAGTACTTC
>TRBV19|TRBD1|.|TRBJ2-7
CASSYRDSRSYEQYF
TGTGCCAGTAGTTACAGGGACAGCCGGTCCTACGAGCAGTACTTC
>TRBV28|.|many|TRBJ1-5
CASSLVDTNQPQHF
TGTGCCAGCAGTTTAGTGGACACCAATCAGCCCCAGCATTTT